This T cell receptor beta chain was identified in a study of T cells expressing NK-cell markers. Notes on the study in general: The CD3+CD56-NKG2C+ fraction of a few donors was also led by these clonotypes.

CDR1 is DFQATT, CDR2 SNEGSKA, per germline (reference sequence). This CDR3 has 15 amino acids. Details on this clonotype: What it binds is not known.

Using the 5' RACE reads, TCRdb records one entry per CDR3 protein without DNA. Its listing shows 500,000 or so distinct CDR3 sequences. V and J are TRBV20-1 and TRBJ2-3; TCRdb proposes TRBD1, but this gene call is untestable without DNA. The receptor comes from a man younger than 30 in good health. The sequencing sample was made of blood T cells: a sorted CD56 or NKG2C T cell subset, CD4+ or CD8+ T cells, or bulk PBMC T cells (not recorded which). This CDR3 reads CSARPGRGGRDTQYF.